The source of this TCR beta chain is a study of shared clonotypes between healthy human individuals. V shed 1 base and J shed 5 bases, with 6 bases lying between them. Germline V CDR1 and CDR2: SGHTA, FQGNSA. The CDR3 sequence is 13 residues long. Here immunoSEQ multiplex PCR was the method, and the copy in TCRdb shows in-frame clones only, minus some. The repertoire holds about 2.4 million clones, with roughly 93% as singletons. The V call is TRBV7-2, the J call TRBJ1-5; D is unclear. Sequenced sample: naive CD4+ T cells from PBMCs. Described subset: CD45RA+ positively selected. This TCR was sampled from a man aged 18 to 30 in good health. Some clones in this sample may be carry-over from other donors' samples. CDR3 in DNA: TGTGCCAGCAGCTTAGAGGGTTATCAGCCCCAGCATTTT. It codes for CASSLEGYQPQHF.